The 8 T cell receptor beta chains presented below share a single source sample, sequenced in a study of early T cells in non-severe SARS-CoV-2 infection (dated by TCRdb to about 2021). The library was generated by 5' RACE. Instrument on record: NextSeq 500. Through fastp at Q25 and MiXCR, TCRdb rebuilt clones from the public reads, retaining in-frame beta chains. Each record represents a unique CDR3 protein, reported with the most common genes and DNA among its rows. This sample gives roughly 120,000 distinct CDR3 sequences in total; about 12% of them show up just once. 3% to 4.5% of the sample belongs to the ten largest clones. Sequencing was performed on whole blood, taken at baseline. The receptors shown here come from an adult who was a healthcare worker with PCR-confirmed SARS-CoV-2 infection or an uninfected control (not recorded which).

This clonotype was found many times. V usage is TRBV7-2 and J usage is TRBJ2-2; D not resolved. The length of the CDR3 is 14 residues. V gave up 1 base and J gave up 6 bases, with 9 bases separating them. CDR1 is SGHTA and CDR2 is FQGNSA in the germline V gene. This chain's CDR3 is CASSLGPSAGELFF. For the CDR3, the DNA is TGTGCCAGCAGCTTAGGCCCCTCTGCCGGGGAGCTGTTTTTT. Full variable domain (rest looked up from reference TRBV7-2 and TRBJ2-2): GAGVSQSPSNKVTEKGKDVELRCDPISGHTALYWYRQSLGQGLEFLIYFQGNSAPDKSGLPSDRFSAERTGGSVSTLTIQRTQQEDSAVYLCASSLGPSAGELFFGEGSRLTVL.

J is TRBJ2-5 and V is TRBV3-1; 11 nucleotides line up with TRBD2. Germline V gene lookup returns CDR1 LGHDT and CDR2 YNNKEL (reference sequence). The CDR3 runs to 14 residues. V shed 5 bases and J 7 bases; nucleotides not matched to a gene: 6. The CDR3 here is CASSNLAGGWTQYF. CDR3 nucleotide sequence: TGTGCCAGCAGCAACCTAGCGGGGGGTTGGACCCAGTACTTC.

With regard to this clonotype: The junction shows a germline mismatch at one end, possibly a read error. This rearrangement joins TRBV7-7 to TRBJ2-1; D not certain. CDR3 length equals 13 residues. Germline loops: CDR1 SSHAT, CDR2 FNYEAQ (reference sequence). The CDR3 DNA follows: TGTGCTAGCAGCTCCAGTCAATGGAATGAGCAGTTCTTC. Protein product: CASSSSQWNEQFF.

This clonotype was seen a few times. One end of the junction does not line up with germline, which may come from a read error. The rearrangement links TRBV7-3 to TRBJ2-1; 8 nucleotides align to TRBD1. Germline values: CDR1 SGHTA, CDR2 FQGTGA. This CDR3 contains 14 residues. The CDR3 sequence is CASTLTGGRDEQFF. The CDR3 DNA reads as TGTGCCAGCACCTTAACAGGGGGTAGGGATGAGCAGTTCTTC.

The rearrangement uses TRBV28 and TRBJ1-5; possibly TRBD1 for D (5 bases). Germline CDR1 MDHEN, CDR2 SYDVKM. The CDR3 contains 14 residues. V was pared by 3 bases and J by 3 bases, with 9 bases between. In DNA form, the CDR3 reads TGTGCCAGCAGTTTCCGACAGACCAATCAGCCCCAGCATTTT. As protein: CASSFRQTNQPQHF.

This clonotype showed up just a few times. The chain combines TRBV2 with TRBJ2-3; D unresolved. Germline CDR1 is SNHLY and CDR2 is FYNNEI. V lost 1 base to trimming and J lost 2 bases, with 10 bases between them. This CDR3 spans 15 amino acids. CDR3 DNA: TGTGCCAGCAGTGAAGAGCGACTGCACACAGATACGCAGTATTTT. This sequence encodes CASSEERLHTDTQYF.

This clonotype occurred a few times. This chain connects TRBV29-1 to TRBJ1-2; the D gene is possibly TRBD1 (5 bases). Germline V CDR1 and CDR2: SQVTM, ANQGSEA. The CDR3 runs 12 residues. CDR3 DNA: TGCGCTGATGGGGATGCGGGGGATGGCTACACCTTC. This encodes CADGDAGDGYTF.

This clonotype appeared a few times. V is TRBV20-1 and J is TRBJ2-7, with 7 bases matching TRBD2. Germline CDR1 DFQATT, CDR2 SNEGSKA (reference sequence). Trimming removed 0 bases from V and 5 bases from J; junction bases left unmatched: 10. The CDR3 is 15 residues long. CDR3 coding DNA: TGCAGTGCTAGAGATCCAAGGACTAGATTGGACGAGCAGTACTTC. Translating gives CSARDPRTRLDEQYF.